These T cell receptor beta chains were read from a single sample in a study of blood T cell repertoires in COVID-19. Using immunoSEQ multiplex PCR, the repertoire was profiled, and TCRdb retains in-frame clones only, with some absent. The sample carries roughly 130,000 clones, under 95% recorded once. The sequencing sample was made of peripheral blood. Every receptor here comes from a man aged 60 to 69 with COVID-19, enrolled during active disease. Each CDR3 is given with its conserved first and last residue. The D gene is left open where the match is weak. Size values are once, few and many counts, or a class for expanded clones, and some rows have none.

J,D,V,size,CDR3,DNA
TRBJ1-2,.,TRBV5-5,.,CASSLVARDYGYTF,TGTGCCAGCAGCTTGGTGGCCCGGGACTATGGCTACACCTTC
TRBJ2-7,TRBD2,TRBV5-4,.,CASSSGLAVTYEQYF,TGTGCCAGCAGTTCGGGACTAGCGGTTACCTACGAGCAGTACTTC
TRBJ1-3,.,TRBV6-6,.,CASIRSGGEGGNTIYF,TGTGCCAGCATTCGATCAGGAGGGGAAGGTGGAAACACCATATATTTT
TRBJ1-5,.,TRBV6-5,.,CASSYSLGGNQPQHF,TGTGCCAGCAGTTACTCCCTCGGGGGTAATCAGCCCCAGCATTTT
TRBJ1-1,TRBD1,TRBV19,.,CASSTHRGQNTEAFF,TGTGCCAGTAGTACCCACAGGGGACAGAACACTGAAGCTTTCTTT
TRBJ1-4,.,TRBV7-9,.,CASSLALGPNERKLFF,TGTGCCAGCAGCTTAGCTCTGGGGCCCAATGAGCGAAAACTGTTTTTT
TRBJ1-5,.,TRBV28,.,CASSPPGVSNQPQHF,TGTGCCAGCAGCCCTCCAGGGGTAAGCAATCAGCCCCAGCATTTT
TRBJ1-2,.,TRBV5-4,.,CASSVAGVLYGYTF,TGTGCCAGCAGCGTGGCAGGGGTCCTCTATGGCTACACCTTC
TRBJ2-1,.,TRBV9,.,CASSSFQVAQYNEQFF,TGTGCCAGCAGCTCTTTCCAAGTAGCGCAGTACAATGAGCAGTTCTTC
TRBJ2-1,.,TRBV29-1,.,CSVEDDPNRAEEQFF,TGCAGCGTTGAAGATGATCCGAACAGGGCTGAAGAGCAGTTCTTC
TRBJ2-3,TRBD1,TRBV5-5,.,CASSKGQITDTQYF,TGTGCCAGCAGCAAGGGACAGATCACAGATACGCAGTATTTT
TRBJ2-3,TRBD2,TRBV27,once,CATALAGGADTQYF,TGTGCCACCGCACTAGCGGGAGGGGCGGATACGCAGTATTTT
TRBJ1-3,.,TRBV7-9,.,CASSYAGDPGNTIYF,TGTGCCAGCAGCTACGCAGGGGATCCTGGAAACACCATATATTTT
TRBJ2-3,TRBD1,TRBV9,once,CASSVGQGAGASTDTQYF,TGTGCCAGCAGCGTAGGACAGGGGGCAGGGGCTAGCACAGATACGCAGTATTTT
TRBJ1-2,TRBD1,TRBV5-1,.,CASSRDSLNYGYTF,TGCGCCAGCAGCCGGGACAGCCTTAACTATGGCTACACCTTC
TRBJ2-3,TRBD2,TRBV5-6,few,CASSYSGRRSTDTQYF,TGTGCCAGCAGCTATAGCGGGAGAAGAAGCACAGATACGCAGTATTTT
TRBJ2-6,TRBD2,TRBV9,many,CASSVAGTSGVSGANVLTF,TGTGCCAGCAGCGTAGCGGGGACTAGCGGAGTCTCTGGGGCCAACGTCCTGACTTTC
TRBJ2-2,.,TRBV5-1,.,CASSFLPGGSTGELFF,TGCGCCAGCAGCTTCCTCCCAGGTGGGAGCACCGGGGAGCTGTTTTTT
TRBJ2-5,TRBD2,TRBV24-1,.,CATSDPAVAGGLETQYF,TGTGCCACCAGTGACCCAGCGGTAGCGGGAGGGTTAGAGACCCAGTACTTC
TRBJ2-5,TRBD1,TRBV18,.,CASSPQGAISQETQYF,TGTGCCAGCTCGCCTCAGGGGGCGATTTCTCAAGAGACCCAGTACTTC
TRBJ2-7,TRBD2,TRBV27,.,CASSLQAGTSGLTYEQYF,TGTGCCAGCAGTTTACAGGCCGGGACTAGCGGTTTAACCTACGAGCAGTACTTC
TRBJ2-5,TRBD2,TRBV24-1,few,CATSDLGTRGETQYF,TGTGCCACCAGTGATTTAGGGACTAGAGGGGAGACCCAGTACTTC
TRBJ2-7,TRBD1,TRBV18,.,CASSPGTGNTYEQYF,TGTGCCAGCTCACCAGGGACAGGAAATACCTACGAGCAGTACTTC
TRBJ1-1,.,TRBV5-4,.,CAIGRRGAEAFF,TGTGCCATCGGTCGCCGCGGCGCTGAAGCTTTCTTT